A selection of T cell receptor beta chains follows, all from one sample in a study of PD-1 blockade in classical Hodgkin lymphoma. Clones were sequenced by immunoSEQ multiplex PCR, and TCRdb holds only the in-frame ones, with some missing. The sample records 90,000 to 140,000 clones, 89% being singletons. Source: peripheral blood mononuclear cells (PBMCs), taken before the fourth cycle of nivolumab. The receptor source for this set is a human donor with classical Hodgkin lymphoma. Both conserved end residues are part of each CDR3. A D gene is named only where the DNA matches it firmly. Clone size, where shown, is once, few, many, or a class for clones that have expanded.

v_gene	abundance	j_gene	d_gene	CDR3nt	CDR3aa
TRBV9	.	TRBJ1-2	.	TGTGCCAGCAGGCCAGACAGGTTCGGCTATGGCTACACCTTC	CASRPDRFGYGYTF
TRBV2	.	TRBJ1-3	.	TGTGCCAGCAGTGTCACACTGGGCTCTGGAAACACCATATATTTT	CASSVTLGSGNTIYF
TRBV5-6	.	TRBJ2-1	TRBD1	TGTGCCAGCAGCTTGGGAACAGGGGGATGGGGACATGAGCAGTTCTTC	CASSLGTGGWGHEQFF
TRBV30	.	TRBJ1-5	TRBD1	TGTGCCTGGGCTGACAGGGCTAATCAGCCCCAGCATTTT	CAWADRANQPQHF
TRBV5-6	.	TRBJ2-1	TRBD2	TGTGCCAGCAGCCTCCTAGCGGGAGGCCCAATTAACAATGAGCAGTTCTTC	CASSLLAGGPINNEQFF
TRBV18	.	TRBJ1-4	TRBD1	TGTGCCAGCTCACCCCGAAACAGGGGGGGGGTTGGAAAACTGTTTTTT	CASSPRNRGGVGKLFF
TRBV18	.	TRBJ2-5	.	TGTGCCAGCTCACCACGGCGCAGGGCAGGGGCAGAGACCCAGTACTTC	CASSPRRRAGAETQYF
TRBV5-4	.	TRBJ1-5	.	TGTGCCAGCAGCTTGGCCGGTCAGCCCCAGCATTTT	CASSLAGQPQHF
TRBV29-1	.	TRBJ2-7	.	TGCAGCGCTGAGGGGGGACAGAACTACGAGCAGTACTTC	CSAEGGQNYEQYF
TRBV4-1	.	TRBJ2-7	TRBD1	TGCGCCAGCAGCTCCGGGACAGGGTCCGAGCAGTACTTC	CASSSGTGSEQYF
TRBV5-4	.	TRBJ1-2	.	TGTGCCAGCAGTCTCCGAGGGGGTTCCTATGGCTACACCTTC	CASSLRGGSYGYTF
TRBV2	once	TRBJ1-5	.	TGTGCCAGCAGGTCGTCTCGGGAACAGCCCCAGCATTTT	CASRSSREQPQHF
TRBV5-1	.	TRBJ2-3	.	TGCGCCAGCAGCCGAACCTCAGGGGGCACAGATACGCAGTATTTT	CASSRTSGGTDTQYF
TRBV14	.	TRBJ1-4	TRBD1	TGTGCCAGCAGCCCGACGGGACAGCTGAGGACAACTAATGAAAAACTGTTTTTT	CASSPTGQLRTTNEKLFF
TRBV6-5	.	TRBJ2-7	.	TGTGCCAGCAGTATGGGAACCGACGAGCAGTACTTC	CASSMGTDEQYF
TRBV5-1	once	TRBJ1-2	.	TGCGCCAGCAGCATCACAAGGACGGACGGCTACACCTTC	CASSITRTDGYTF
TRBV6-1	.	TRBJ2-5	.	TGTGCCAGCAGTGAACAGGGGACCTGGGGAAGTGGGACCCAGTACTTC	CASSEQGTWGSGTQYF
TRBV6-5	.	TRBJ1-2	.	TGTGCCAGCAGTTACACTTTGTCCGGGGGCGAGGATGGCTACACCTTC	CASSYTLSGGEDGYTF
TRBV6-5	.	TRBJ2-7	TRBD2	TGTGCCAGCAGCCGGACTAGCGGGAGTGGAGGGCAGTACTTC	CASSRTSGSGGQYF
TRBV29-1	.	TRBJ1-2	.	TGCAGCGTTCCTGCGTTTTCTAGCTACACCTTC	CSVPAFSSYTF
TRBV29-1	.	TRBJ1-2	.	TGCGGCGTTGAAGGGGGGAAAAGCCCCGACTATGGCTACACCTTC	CGVEGGKSPDYGYTF
TRBV29-1	.	TRBJ1-2	.	TGCAGCGTTGCCGGGAGAAGAAACTATGGCTACACCTTC	CSVAGRRNYGYTF
TRBV27	.	TRBJ2-2	TRBD1	TGTGCCAGCAGTTGGCAGAGGGGGCTTACCGGGGAGCTGTTTTTT	CASSWQRGLTGELFF
TRBV11-2	once	TRBJ2-7	.	TGTGCCAGCAGCTTACCAGGGAGGTACGAGCAGTACTTC	CASSLPGRYEQYF
TRBV7-9	.	TRBJ2-3	.	TGTGCCAGCAGCTTGGCTACGAGGATCACAGATACGCAGTATTTT	CASSLATRITDTQYF
TRBV7-2	.	TRBJ2-1	TRBD1	TGTGCCAGCAGCTTAACAGGGGAACGGTTCTTC	CASSLTGERFF
TRBV29-1	.	TRBJ1-1	.	TGCAGCGTTGAGATTAACACTGAAGCTTTCTTT	CSVEINTEAFF
TRBV5-8	.	TRBJ1-5	.	TGTGCCAGCAGCTGGGAGCAGCCCCAGCATTTT	CASSWEQPQHF
TRBV11-2	.	TRBJ2-3	.	TGTGCCAGCAGCTTAGATATTCGGGGAAACACAGATACGCAGTATTTT	CASSLDIRGNTDTQYF
TRBV5-5	once	TRBJ2-3	.	TGTGCCAGCAGCCTGCCGCGGGATATCGGCACAGATACGCAGTATTTT	CASSLPRDIGTDTQYF
TRBV7-2	once	TRBJ1-1	TRBD1	TGTGCCAGCAGCGCTAGCCGGACAGGGAACACTGAAGCTTTCTTT	CASSASRTGNTEAFF
TRBV27	.	TRBJ2-3	TRBD1	TGTGCCAGCAGCATACGGACAGGGGGCTCCACAGATACGCAGTATTTT	CASSIRTGGSTDTQYF
TRBV5-4	.	TRBJ1-3	.	TGTGCCAGCAGCCTCTCCGGGACCGCCTGCTCTGGAAACACCATATATTTT	CASSLSGTACSGNTIYF
TRBV7-6	once	TRBJ1-3	.	TGTGCCAGCAGCCCAAGACAGGCCCACTCTGGAAACACCATATATTTT	CASSPRQAHSGNTIYF
TRBV19	.	TRBJ2-6	.	TGTGCCAGTAGTTGGTCGGCCAGCTCTGGGGCCAACGTCCTGACTTTC	CASSWSASSGANVLTF
TRBV27	.	TRBJ1-5	.	TGTGCCAGCAGTCTTTCCTCGGCCCATAGCAATCAGCCCCAGCATTTT	CASSLSSAHSNQPQHF
TRBV2	once	TRBJ1-4	.	TGTGCCAGCAGTGAAGGAATCGGCAGGCCCAATGAAAAACTGTTTTTT	CASSEGIGRPNEKLFF
TRBV28	.	TRBJ1-4	.	TGTGCCAGCAGCGACAGCAGGACTGAAAAACTGTTTTTT	CASSDSRTEKLFF
TRBV7-9	once	TRBJ2-5	.	TGTGCCAGCAGCTTCGTTAGTATGGGAGAGACCCAGTACTTC	CASSFVSMGETQYF
TRBV18	.	TRBJ2-5	TRBD1	TGTGCCAGCTCACGCCTCGGGACAGAACCACAAGAGACCCAGTACTTC	CASSRLGTEPQETQYF
TRBV5-1	.	TRBJ2-3	.	TGCGCCAGCAGCTTGGATATGGGGGACGCAGATACGCAGTATTTT	CASSLDMGDADTQYF
TRBV4-2	.	TRBJ2-1	.	TGTGCCAGCAGCCAAGACAGACTTGCCTACAATGAGCAGTTCTTC	CASSQDRLAYNEQFF
TRBV27	.	TRBJ2-7	TRBD1	TGTGCCAGCAGCACACAGGTTAGGGGACAGGGGAAATACGAGCAGTACTTC	CASSTQVRGQGKYEQYF
TRBV10-1	once	TRBJ2-3	TRBD2	TGCGCCAGCAGTGAAGGACTAGCGGGAGATACGCAGTATTTT	CASSEGLAGDTQYF
TRBV27	.	TRBJ1-1	.	TGTGCCAGCAGTTTGGGGATGATGAACACTGAAGCTTTCTTT	CASSLGMMNTEAFF
TRBV6-1	.	TRBJ2-3	TRBD2	TGTGCCAGCAGGGGGATAGCGGGAGGGACAGATACGCAGTATTTT	CASRGIAGGTDTQYF
TRBV7-9	few	TRBJ1-1	.	TGTGCCAGCAGCTTAGTCCTTTCTGGCAATGAAGCTTTCTTT	CASSLVLSGNEAFF
TRBV10-3	.	TRBJ2-7	.	TGTGCCACGGGGACGGACAACTACGAGCAGTACTTC	CATGTDNYEQYF
TRBV5-1	.	TRBJ1-1	TRBD1	TGCGCCAGCAGCCGACCCGGGACAGGGAACACTGAAGCTTTCTTT	CASSRPGTGNTEAFF
TRBV2	.	TRBJ2-2	.	TGTGCCAGCAAAGGGAACACCGGGGAGCTGTTTTTT	CASKGNTGELFF
TRBV11-2	.	TRBJ2-7	.	TGTGCCAGCAGCTTAGTCGAAGGGGAGCAGTACTTC	CASSLVEGEQYF
TRBV9	few	TRBJ1-5	.	TGTGCCAGCAGCGCAGGGGACGAGGTTCAGCCCCAGCATTTT	CASSAGDEVQPQHF
TRBV4-1	.	TRBJ1-2	.	TGCGCCAGCAGCCAAGAAGGCCGTCTTGGAGGGCCTACTAACTATGGCTACACCTTC	CASSQEGRLGGPTNYGYTF
TRBV6-1	.	TRBJ2-1	TRBD2	TGTGCCAGCAGTGTTTCTCTAGCGGGGAGGTACAATGAGCAGTTCTTC	CASSVSLAGRYNEQFF
TRBV30	.	TRBJ2-7	.	TGTGCCTGGTCACATCCCTACGAGCAGTACTTC	CAWSHPYEQYF
TRBV27	.	TRBJ2-1	.	TGTGCCAGCAGTCTTAGCGGCTCCAGCTCCTACAATGAGCAGTTCTTC	CASSLSGSSSYNEQFF